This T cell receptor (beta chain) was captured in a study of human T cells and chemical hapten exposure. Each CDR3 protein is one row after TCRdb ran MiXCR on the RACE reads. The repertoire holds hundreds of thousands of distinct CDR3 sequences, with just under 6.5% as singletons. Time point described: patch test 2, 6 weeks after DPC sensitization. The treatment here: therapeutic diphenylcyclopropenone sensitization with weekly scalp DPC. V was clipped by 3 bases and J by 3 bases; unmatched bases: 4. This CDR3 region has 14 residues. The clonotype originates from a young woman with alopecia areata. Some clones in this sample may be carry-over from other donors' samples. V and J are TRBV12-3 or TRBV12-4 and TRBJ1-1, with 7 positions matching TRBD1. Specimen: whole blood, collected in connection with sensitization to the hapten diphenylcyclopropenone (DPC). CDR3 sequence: CASSFSQGDTEAFF. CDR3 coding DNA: TGTGCCAGCAGTTTTTCCCAGGGGGACACTGAAGCTTTCTTT.